One sample yielded the 9 T cell receptor beta chains listed below, sequenced in a study of blood T cell repertoires in COVID-19. Clones were sequenced by immunoSEQ multiplex PCR, and TCRdb holds only the in-frame ones, with some missing. This table has some 200,000 clones, 70% to 90% appearing once. The sample comprised peripheral blood. The receptors derive from a man in his fifties or sixties who had recovered from COVID-19.

The chain recombines TRBV28 with TRBJ1-3; D gene ambiguous. V was shortened by 7 bases and J by 7 bases, with 8 bases between the two germline ends. The CDR3 loop spans 11 amino acids. The germline V gene encodes CDR1 MDHEN and CDR2 SYDVKM. This chain's CDR3 is CASKSRNTIYF. CDR3 nucleotide sequence: TGTGCCAGCAAATCGAGGAACACCATATATTTT.

A single count supports this clone. The rearrangement links TRBV28 to TRBJ2-2; 10 bases agree with TRBD2. The CDR3 runs to 17 residues. V shed 2 bases and J 5 bases; nucleotides not matched to a gene: 8. In germline, CDR1 is MDHEN, CDR2 SYDVKM. The CDR3 sequence is CASSLPGGLALTGELFF. In nucleotides, the CDR3 is TGTGCCAGCAGTTTACCCGGGGGACTAGCGTTGACCGGGGAGCTGTTTTTT.

This chain links TRBV9 with TRBJ2-3; the D gene is possibly TRBD2 (5 bases). V lost 1 base to trimming and J lost 3 bases, with 15 bases between them. Germline lookup yields CDR1 SGDLS and CDR2 YYNGEE. There are 16 residues in the CDR3. The CDR3 nucleotides are TGTGCCAGCAGCGTAAATAGAGAGGGCTGGACAGATACGCAGTATTTT. Its protein is CASSVNREGWTDTQYF.

The V gene is TRBV7-8, the J gene TRBJ1-5; the match to TRBD1 covers 7 bases. This CDR3 is built from 15 residues. The J segment lost 9 bases and the V segment lost 0 bases, leaving 8 bases of the junction unmatched. CDR1 and CDR2 from the germline V gene are SGHVS and FQNEAQ. CDR3 sequence reads: CASSLAGQRSWPQHF. The CDR3 bases are TGTGCCAGCAGCTTAGCGGGACAGAGATCATGGCCCCAGCATTTT.

The chain recombines TRBV5-6 with TRBJ2-7, with TRBD2 identical over 9 bases. V lost 4 bases and J lost 4; bases outside the gene matches: 3. CDR1 is SGHDT, CDR2 YYEEEE, per germline. The CDR3 consists of 13 residues. CDR3: CASSTGLAYEQYF. CDR3 sequence (DNA): TGTGCCAGCAGCACGGGACTAGCTTACGAGCAGTACTTC.

This clone was seen a single time. This chain uses TRBV18 with TRBJ1-1; tentative D call: TRBD1 (5 bases). V was cut by 3 bases and J by 1 base, with 12 bases left in between. The CDR3 is 15 residues long. Looked up from germline, CDR1 is KGHSH and CDR2 is LQKENI. The CDR3 coding sequence is TGTGCCAGCTCACCCAGGGAGGGGCGGAACACTGAAGCTTTCTTT. It translates to CASSPREGRNTEAFF.

The chain combines TRBV28 with TRBJ2-6; 10 bases fit TRBD1. Looked up from germline, CDR1 is MDHEN and CDR2 is SYDVKM. The CDR3 extends over 18 amino acids. V lost 5 bases to trimming and J lost 0 bases; unmatched junction nucleotides: 7. CDR3 DNA: TGTGCCAGCAGTCCAGGGGACAGGGGAATCTCTGGGGCCAACGTCCTGACTTTC. Protein product: CASSPGDRGISGANVLTF.

V is TRBV18 and J is TRBJ2-2, with 7 bases identical to TRBD1. The germline V gene has CDR1 KGHSH and CDR2 LQKENI. The length of the CDR3 is 15 residues. V was clipped by 5 bases and J by 3 bases; unmatched bases: 6. CDR3 DNA: TGTGCCAGCTCAGCCGACAGGGTCGACACCGGGGAGCTGTTTTTT. Amino acid sequence: CASSADRVDTGELFF.

The chain uses TRBV28 and TRBJ2-3, with 7 bases aligning to TRBD2. The CDR3 totals 15 residues. V shed 6 bases, J shed 5 bases, and the junction held 11 bases outside the gene matches. Per germline, CDR1 MDHEN and CDR2 SYDVKM. The CDR3 nucleotides read TGTGCCAGCAGACCGGGAGGCCACATGCAAGATACGCAGTATTTT. Amino acid sequence: CASRPGGHMQDTQYF.